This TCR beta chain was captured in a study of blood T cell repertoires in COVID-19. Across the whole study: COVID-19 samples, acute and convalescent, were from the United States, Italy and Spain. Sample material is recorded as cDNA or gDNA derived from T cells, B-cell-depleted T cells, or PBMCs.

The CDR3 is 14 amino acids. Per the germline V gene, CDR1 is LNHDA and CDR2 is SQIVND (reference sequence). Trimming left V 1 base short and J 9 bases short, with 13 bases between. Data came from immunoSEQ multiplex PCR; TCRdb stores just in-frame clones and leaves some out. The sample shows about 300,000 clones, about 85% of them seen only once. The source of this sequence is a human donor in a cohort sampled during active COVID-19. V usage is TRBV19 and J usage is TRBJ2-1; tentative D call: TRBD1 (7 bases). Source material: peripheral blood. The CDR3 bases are TGTGCCAGTAGTATAGCGGCAGGGGGAGGTGAGCAGTTCTTC. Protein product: CASSIAAGGGEQFF.